The 21 T cell receptor beta chains below were found in one sample sequenced in a study of blood T cells in healthy people across ages. Through a sample-barcoded 5' primer and a J-beta primer mix, a second PCR was run for roughly 6 to 12 cycles. TCRdb recomputed calls from the 5' RACE reads with MiXCR, one row per CDR3 protein. Of under 2,000,000 distinct CDR3 sequences listed, just under 50% are singletons. Sequenced: blood. The receptors stem from a woman aged 40 to 50 in good health.

The rearrangement joins TRBV11-2 to TRBJ2-3; 10 positions agree with TRBD1. This CDR3 contains 16 residues. CDR1 is SGHAT, CDR2 FQNNGV, per germline. The V segment lost 5 bases and the J segment 3 bases; nucleotides outside the gene matches: 8. CDR3 region: CASSEGQGGRTDTQYF. CDR3 DNA sequence: TGTGCCAGCAGCGAAGGACAGGGGGGAAGAACAGATACGCAGTATTTT.

This clonotype was seen only a few times. The chain joins TRBV20-1 to TRBJ2-5, with 7 bases lining up with TRBD2. The J segment lost 4 bases and the V segment lost 5 bases, leaving 13 bases of the junction unmatched. The CDR3 consists of 15 residues. From germline, CDR1 is DFQATT and CDR2 SNEGSKA (reference sequence). The CDR3 nucleotides are TGCAGTGCTCACGGGCGGGGGATAGCCCGAGAGACCCAGTACTTC. Translation gives CSAHGRGIARETQYF.

This clonotype was counted only a few times. The genes are TRBV29-1 and TRBJ2-1, with 12 bases lining up with TRBD1. The length of the CDR3 is 13 residues. The trim removed 4 bases at V and 10 bases at J, leaving 5 bases unmatched. Germline lookup yields CDR1 SQVTM and CDR2 ANQGSEA. The CDR3 here is CSVAGQGAWEQFF. CDR3 nucleotide sequence: TGCAGCGTTGCGGGACAGGGGGCTTGGGAGCAGTTCTTC.

The chain joins TRBV27 to TRBJ2-7; 7 nucleotides line up with TRBD1. V lost 2 bases to trimming and J lost 5 bases; unmatched junction nucleotides: 15. The germline CDR1 and CDR2 sequences are MNHEY and SMNVEV (reference sequence). The CDR3 spans 17 residues. CDR3 amino acids: CASSLIQEAGGFNEQYF. CDR3 DNA: TGTGCCAGCAGTTTAATTCAGGAGGCAGGGGGATTTAACGAGCAGTACTTC.

Written as DNA, the CDR3 is TGTGCCAGCAGCATTGTGGCAGAGACCCAGTACTTC. Amino acid sequence: CASSIVAETQYF. The chain employs TRBV11-3 and TRBJ2-5, with D uncertain. Germline CDR1 and CDR2: SGHNT and YENEEA. The CDR3 runs 12 residues. Trimming removed 5 bases from V and 4 bases from J, with 8 bases in between.

The rearrangement links TRBV14 to TRBJ2-1, with 7 bases that match TRBD1. CDR3 length: 13 residues. After removal of 5 bases from V and 10 bases from J, the junction contained 8 bases not matched to a gene. Germline CDR1 is SGHDN and CDR2 is FVKESK. The CDR3 region is CASSIRTGYEQFF. The DNA of the CDR3 is TGTGCCAGCAGCATAAGGACAGGCTACGAGCAGTTCTTC.

CDR3 DNA sequence: TGTGCCACCAGTGATTCGTTTGGAGATCAGCCCCAGCATTTT. Amino acid sequence: CATSDSFGDQPQHF. This rearrangement joins TRBV24-1 to TRBJ1-5; D gene unclear. Trimming shortened V by 2 bases and J by 5 bases, and 9 bases separated the two germline ends. CDR1 and CDR2 from the germline V gene are KGHDR and SFDVKD. The CDR3 consists of 14 residues.

This clonotype was counted a few times. The rearrangement joins TRBV11-2 to TRBJ2-7, with 7 bases aligning to TRBD1. This CDR3 region has 16 residues. Germline CDR1 and CDR2: SGHAT and FQNNGV. The J segment lost 4 bases and the V segment lost 1 base, leaving 10 bases of the junction unmatched. CDR3 residues: CASSLGVTGTWYEQYF. The CDR3 DNA is TGTGCCAGCAGCTTAGGCGTGACAGGGACATGGTACGAGCAGTACTTC.

This clonotype was picked up a small number of times. One junction end does not reproduce the germline sequence, and a read error may be involved. The chain carries TRBV5-1 and TRBJ1-1; D is perhaps TRBD1 (5 bases). Looked up from germline, CDR1 is SGHRS and CDR2 is YFSETQ. The CDR3 runs 15 residues. The CDR3 loop is CASTLGAGPNTEAFF. CDR3 sequence (DNA): TGCGCCAGCACCTTGGGTGCAGGGCCGAACACTGAAGCTTTCTTT. Combining the CDR3 with reference TRBV5-1 and TRBJ1-1 gives the whole variable domain KAGVTQTPRYLIKTRGQQVTLSCSPISGHRSVSWYQQTPGQGLQFLFEYFSETQRNKGNFPGRFSGRQFSNSRSEMNVSTLELGDSALYLCASTLGAGPNTEAFFGQGTRLTVV.

The chain recombines TRBV7-6 with TRBJ2-3, with D tentatively TRBD1 or TRBD2 (6 bases each). V was trimmed by 5 bases and J by 1 base, leaving 19 bases between them. The CDR3 extends over 17 amino acids. Germline assignment: CDR1 SGHVS and CDR2 FNYEAQ. The chain's CDR3 is CASSLLLRGAGTDTQYF. The CDR3 bases are TGTGCCAGCAGCCTCTTGCTAAGGGGGGCCGGCACAGATACGCAGTATTTT.

The V call is TRBV29-1, the J call TRBJ1-2, with no clear D. There are 15 residues in the CDR3. The germline CDR1 and CDR2 sequences are SQVTM and ANQGSEA. Trimming cost V 4 bases and J 4 bases, with 19 bases left between them. CDR3 bases: TGCAGCGTTGGAGGGAATCATGCTAGTGGCTATGGCTACACCTTC. This gives the protein CSVGGNHASGYGYTF.

The chain combines TRBV5-5 with TRBJ2-4; D gene ambiguous. The DNA end favors TRBJ2-5, so the J call may be wrong. This CDR3 is built from 13 residues. From germline, CDR1 is SGHKS and CDR2 YYEKEE (reference sequence). The CDR3 spells CASSLDPAKTQYF. CDR3 nucleotides: TGTGCCAGCAGCTTGGACCCAGCGAAGACCCAGTACTTC.

This clonotype occurred a few times. V gene TRBV5-1 combines with J gene TRBJ2-1; D possibly corresponds to TRBD1 (6 bases). The CDR3 is 15 residues long. Per germline, CDR1 SGHRS and CDR2 YFSETQ. With 4 bases removed from V and 7 bases from J, the gap between germline ends came to 18 bases. The chain's CDR3 is CASSADGTPKNEQFF. As DNA, the CDR3 is TGCGCCAGCAGCGCGGACGGGACACCCAAGAATGAGCAGTTCTTC.

The V call is TRBV28, the J call TRBJ2-3, with TRBD1 matching 7 bases. The CDR3 length is 15 residues. Germline lookup yields CDR1 MDHEN and CDR2 SYDVKM. V gave up 5 bases and J gave up 4 bases; unmatched junction bases: 9. The CDR3 DNA is TGTGCCAGCAGTCGCAGGACAGGCGTGGCAGATACGCAGTATTTT. Its translation is CASSRRTGVADTQYF. The full variable domain, in which reference TRBV28 and TRBJ2-3 provide the parts outside the CDR3, is DVKVTQSSRYLVKRTGEKVFLECVQDMDHENMFWYRQDPGLGLRLIYFSYDVKMKEKGDIPEGYSVSREKKERFSLILESASTNQTSMYLCASSRRTGVADTQYFGPGTRLTVL.

Regarding this clonotype: One end of the junction does not line up with germline, which may come from a read error. This chain uses TRBV29-1 with TRBJ2-1; 10 bases agree with TRBD1. The CDR3 is 14 amino acids. The germline V gene has CDR1 SQVTM and CDR2 ANQGSEA. The CDR3 DNA sequence: TGCGGCGTTGATCGGGACAGGGGCGCCAATGAGCAGTTCTTC. It translates to CGVDRDRGANEQFF.

The sample holds a few counts of this clonotype. The chain links TRBV7-2 to TRBJ2-7; perhaps TRBD1 as D (6 bases). Deletions cut 3 bases from V and 0 bases from J, with 15 bases between. Looked up from germline, CDR1 is SGHTA and CDR2 is FQGNSA. This CDR3 has 16 amino acids. DNA for the CDR3: TGTGCCAGCAGCTTGGACGTCAGGGGTAACTCCTACGAGCAGTACTTC. Its protein is CASSLDVRGNSYEQYF.

This clonotype was counted a few times. J is TRBJ1-2 and V is TRBV20-1; 7 positions agree with TRBD1. The J segment lost 4 bases and the V segment lost 6 bases, leaving 14 bases of the junction unmatched. The CDR3 runs to 15 residues. CDR1 and CDR2 (germline): DFQATT, SNEGSKA (reference sequence). The CDR3 reads CSAPLTLTGSYGYTF. Here the CDR3 DNA reads TGCAGTGCCCCTCTTACTTTGACAGGGTCCTATGGCTACACCTTC.

This rearrangement joins TRBV7-2 to TRBJ1-5; no definite D call. Looked up from germline, CDR1 is SGHTA and CDR2 is FQGNSA. This CDR3 comprises 15 residues. V was cut by 5 bases and J by 0 bases, with 11 bases left in between. The CDR3 here is CASSPPPYSNQPQHF. CDR3 coding DNA: TGTGCCAGCAGCCCTCCACCGTATAGCAATCAGCCCCAGCATTTT.

This clonotype showed up many times. The CDR3 sequence is CASSLGAAQETQYF. CDR3 bases: TGTGCCAGCAGCCTCGGGGCAGCACAAGAGACCCAGTACTTC. The chain recombines TRBV7-2 with TRBJ2-5, with D possibly called TRBD1 or TRBD2 (5 bases each). This CDR3 region has 14 residues. Germline V gene data show CDR1 as SGHTA and CDR2 as FQGNSA. The V end lost 5 bases, the J end lost 2 bases, and 12 bases lay between the germline ends.

This clonotype was counted once. The chain employs TRBV12-3 or TRBV12-4 and TRBJ2-1; 16 nucleotides line up with TRBD2. Unmatched junction bases numbered 14, after V lost 6 bases and J lost 6 bases. The CDR3 totals 19 residues. The CDR3 DNA sequence: TGTGCCAGCAGCCCCTTGGGACTAGCGGGGGGGCCCTGTTGCAATGAGCAGTTCTTC. Residues: CASSPLGLAGGPCCNEQFF.

This clonotype was detected only a few times. This chain connects TRBV20-1 to TRBJ2-7, with 8 bases that match TRBD2. V trimming: 3 bases; J trimming: 5 bases; junction bases outside the gene matches: 15. The CDR3 extends over 16 amino acids. The germline CDR1 and CDR2 sequences are DFQATT and SNEGSKA (reference sequence). The CDR3 loop is CSASGGAGEGTDEQYF. Here the CDR3 DNA reads TGCAGTGCTAGCGGGGGGGCAGGGGAAGGAACTGACGAGCAGTACTTC.